This T cell receptor (beta chain) was found in a study of blood T cell repertoires in COVID-19. Study-wide context: Italy, Spain and the United States were the sources of the convalescent and acute COVID-19 samples. Sources were T cells, B-cell-depleted T cells, or PBMCs; the material itself was cDNA or gDNA.

Methods used by the authors: Scientists estimated how many nucleated cells there were by amplifying reference gene primers. Assay used: immunoSEQ multiplex PCR; TCRdb lists only in-frame clones, some missing. That table is the source of V, J and clone size, and D and trimming were worked out from the DNA. This table has 60,000 to 100,000 clones, roughly 90% appearing once. Specimen: peripheral blood. This TCR was sampled from a man aged 45-60 years with active COVID-19.

The CDR3, as DNA: TGTGCCAGCAGCTTAAATGCAGGGGTAGGATACGAGCAGTACTTC. Protein product: CASSLNAGVGYEQYF. The J gene is TRBJ2-7, the V gene TRBV7-2; perhaps TRBD1 as D (6 bases). The germline V gene encodes CDR1 SGHTA and CDR2 FQGNSA. The CDR3 loop spans 15 amino acids. Trimming removed 2 bases from V and 4 bases from J, with 15 bases in between.